This is a list of T cell receptor beta chains from one sample in a study of T cells after yellow fever vaccination. TCRdb used MiXCR to reprocess the 5' RACE reads, holding one entry per CDR3 protein. The sample includes about 550,000 distinct CDR3 sequences, under 25% of them seen just once. The sequenced sample was PBMCs, obtained 15 days after the yellow fever booster vaccination. Receptors were obtained from a man aged 25 to 40 who received the YFV17D yellow fever vaccine. Both conserved end residues are part of each CDR3. The order of the fields is CDR3 protein, CDR3 DNA, clone size, D gene, J gene, V gene. The D gene is left open where the match is weak. Clone size is not always given. Where it is, it says once, few, many or a class for expanded clones.

CASSHPGLAYDTQYF,TGTGCCAGCAGTCATCCGGGACTAGCATATGATACGCAGTATTTT,NA,TRBD2,TRBJ2-3,TRBV6-5
CASSFRGGSGANVLTF,TGTGCCAGCAGTTTTAGGGGAGGCTCTGGGGCCAACGTCCTGACTTTC,NA,NA,TRBJ2-6,TRBV12-3/TRBV12-4
CASSQKGRPGETQYF,TGCGCCAGCAGCCAAAAGGGGAGGCCGGGGGAGACCCAGTACTTC,NA,NA,TRBJ2-5,TRBV4-3
CASSAPDNMNTEAFF,TGCGCCAGCAGCGCCCCGGACAACATGAACACTGAAGCTTTCTTT,NA,NA,TRBJ1-1,TRBV5-1
CASSSQGRDTQYF,TGTGCCAGCAGCTCACAGGGACGCGATACGCAGTATTTT,NA,NA,TRBJ2-3,TRBV7-2
CSVILRGLFYEQYF,TGCAGCGTTATATTACGGGGATTGTTCTACGAGCAGTACTTC,NA,NA,TRBJ2-7,TRBV29-1
CASSAGLTSGSGTQYF,TGTGCCAGCAGCGCGGGCCTGACTAGCGGGAGTGGGACCCAGTACTTC,NA,TRBD2,TRBJ2-5,TRBV5-5
CAWSVGGTNIQYF,TGTGCCTGGAGTGTCGGGGGGACAAACATTCAGTACTTC,few,TRBD2,TRBJ2-4,TRBV30
CATGTGGETGTEQFF,TGTGCCACCGGAACAGGGGGCGAGACTGGGACTGAGCAGTTCTTC,few,TRBD1,TRBJ2-1,TRBV24-1
CASREQGYSNQPQHF,TGTGCCAGCAGGGAACAGGGCTATAGCAATCAGCCCCAGCATTTT,few,NA,TRBJ1-5,TRBV27
CASSDYRVSYEQYF,TGTGCCAGCAGCGACTACAGGGTTTCCTACGAGCAGTACTTC,NA,NA,TRBJ2-7,TRBV14
CASSLRSSGLTYEQYF,TGTGCCAGCAGCTTACGGAGTAGCGGACTAACCTACGAGCAGTACTTC,few,NA,TRBJ2-7,TRBV7-2
CASSQDLSMSSYEQYF,TGTGCCAGCAGCCAAGATTTGTCAATGAGCTCCTACGAGCAGTACTTC,NA,NA,TRBJ2-7,TRBV14
CASSSQPQLLTSTDTQYF,TGTGCCAGCAGCTCGCAGCCCCAACTCCTCACTAGCACAGATACGCAGTATTTT,few,NA,TRBJ2-3,TRBV11-2
CASRPGLAGTSTDTQYF,TGTGCCAGCAGACCCGGACTAGCGGGAACTAGCACAGATACGCAGTATTTT,few,TRBD2,TRBJ2-3,TRBV27
CASKTGMNTEAFF,TGTGCCAGCAAGACAGGAATGAACACTGAAGCTTTCTTT,NA,NA,TRBJ1-1,TRBV7-3
CASSRQATYEQYF,TGTGCCAGCAGCCGACAGGCAACCTACGAGCAGTACTTC,few,NA,TRBJ2-7,TRBV7-8
CASSVGSVDTQYF,TGTGCCAGCAGCGTAGGGAGTGTAGATACGCAGTATTTT,NA,NA,TRBJ2-3,TRBV9
CSARGLDGTGELFF,TGCAGTGCTAGAGGACTAGATGGCACCGGGGAGCTGTTTTTT,few,NA,TRBJ2-2,TRBV20-1
CSATKRGTSTDTQYF,TGCAGTGCTACCAAGCGGGGCACTAGCACAGATACGCAGTATTTT,few,TRBD2,TRBJ2-3,TRBV20-1
CASSFTGGFYEQYF,TGCGCCAGCAGTTTTACAGGGGGCTTCTACGAGCAGTACTTC,few,TRBD1,TRBJ2-7,TRBV5-1
CAITSGLQSGNTIYF,TGTGCCATCACGTCGGGACTTCAGTCTGGAAACACCATATATTTT,few,NA,TRBJ1-3,TRBV10-3
CMADRDEQYF,TGCATGGCGGACCGAGACGAGCAGTACTTC,few,NA,TRBJ2-7,TRBV20-1
CAISELKRGGLNTEAFF,TGTGCCATCAGTGAGTTAAAACGAGGGGGACTGAACACTGAAGCTTTCTTT,once,NA,TRBJ1-1,TRBV10-3
CASSLSSGGRGDTQYF,TGTGCCAGCAGCTTATCATCCGGGGGGCGCGGAGATACGCAGTATTTT,NA,NA,TRBJ2-3,TRBV7-8
CASSPGLAGEATQYF,TGTGCCAGCAGCCCAGGACTAGCGGGGGAGGCCACCCAGTACTTC,NA,TRBD2,TRBJ2-5,TRBV7-7
CSVSRWDGNEQYF,TGCAGCGTTTCAAGATGGGATGGTAACGAGCAGTACTTC,NA,NA,TRBJ2-7,TRBV29-1
CASSIGQNTEAFF,TGTGCCAGCAGCATTGGACAGAACACTGAAGCTTTCTTT,NA,NA,TRBJ1-1,TRBV9
CASSVDQGPNEQFF,TGTGCCAGCAGCGTAGATCAGGGACCCAATGAGCAGTTCTTC,few,NA,TRBJ2-1,TRBV9
CASSYPGLLGYTF,TGTGCCAGCAGTTACCCGGGACTCTTGGGCTACACCTTC,few,NA,TRBJ1-2,TRBV6-5
CASSESPYNEQFF,TGTGCCAGCAGTGAAAGCCCTTACAATGAGCAGTTCTTC,NA,NA,TRBJ2-1,TRBV2
CASSSSGSLAGIEQFF,TGTGCCAGCAGCAGCTCGGGGAGTCTAGCAGGTATTGAGCAGTTCTTC,few,NA,TRBJ2-1,TRBV6-2/TRBV6-3
CASSEWQGAWDNEQFF,TGTGCCAGCAGTGAATGGCAGGGGGCCTGGGACAATGAGCAGTTCTTC,NA,TRBD1,TRBJ2-1,TRBV25-1
CASSLGQVISGNTIYF,TGTGCCAGCAGCTTAGGACAGGTTATCTCTGGAAACACCATATATTTT,NA,NA,TRBJ1-3,TRBV7-2
CASSPQLAGVQEQYF,TGTGCCAGCTCACCACAACTAGCGGGAGTGCAAGAGCAGTACTTC,few,TRBD2,TRBJ2-7,TRBV18
CATSLQGDNQPQHF,TGTGCCACCAGCCTACAGGGGGACAATCAGCCCCAGCATTTT,few,TRBD1,TRBJ1-5,TRBV15
CASSTGEAFF,TGTGCCAGCTCTACCGGTGAAGCTTTCTTT,NA,NA,TRBJ1-1,TRBV18
CAISVPGLAGPNEQYF,TGTGCCATCAGTGTTCCGGGACTAGCGGGACCCAACGAGCAGTACTTC,NA,TRBD2,TRBJ2-7,TRBV10-3
CASSGGAKETQYF,TGTGCCAGTAGTGGGGGAGCGAAAGAGACCCAGTACTTC,few,NA,TRBJ2-5,TRBV28
CASQLNTEAFF,TGTGCCAGCCAACTGAACACTGAAGCTTTCTTT,NA,NA,TRBJ1-1,TRBV12-3/TRBV12-4
CASSFTRTGQRTGELFF,TGTGCCAGCAGCTTCACCCGTACCGGACAGCGCACCGGGGAGCTGTTTTTT,NA,NA,TRBJ2-2,TRBV7-2
CAIRPDRVEYEQYF,TGTGCCATCAGGCCGGACAGGGTAGAGTACGAGCAGTACTTC,NA,TRBD1,TRBJ2-7,TRBV10-3
CSARHPGLAGDEQFF,TGCAGTGCTAGACACCCGGGACTAGCGGGAGATGAGCAGTTCTTC,many,TRBD2,TRBJ2-1,TRBV20-1
CSVTRTGVTEAFF,TGCAGCGTGACCCGTACAGGGGTCACTGAAGCTTTCTTT,NA,TRBD1,TRBJ1-1,TRBV29-1
CASSLTRRDNEQFF,TGTGCCAGCAGCTTAACGAGGCGGGACAATGAGCAGTTCTTC,few,NA,TRBJ2-1,TRBV7-3
CANVRYGTSGYNEQFF,TGTGCCAACGTAAGATATGGGACTAGCGGCTACAATGAGCAGTTCTTC,NA,TRBD2,TRBJ2-1,TRBV2
CASSISGRRHKETQYF,TGTGCCAGCAGTATTTCAGGGAGGCGGCACAAAGAGACCCAGTACTTC,few,NA,TRBJ2-5,TRBV6-1